The T cell receptor beta chain under discussion was sequenced for a study of OX40 agonist ivuxolimab in advanced cancers. Study-wide points: Expanded clones were, on average, more numerous among CD8+ T cells than CD4+.

Clones were sequenced by immunoSEQ multiplex PCR, and TCRdb holds only the in-frame ones, with some missing. This table holds about 54,000 clones, approximately 90% found once. This CDR3 comprises 13 residues. With 2 bases removed from V and 8 bases from J, the gap between germline ends came to 15 bases. The germline V gene encodes CDR1 GTSNPN and CDR2 SVGIG (reference sequence). In the case of this clone: No antigen is known for it.

The material was CD4+ or CD8+ T cells sorted from blood, obtained in a trial of the OX40 agonist ivuxolimab. This receptor was obtained from an adult with an advanced solid tumor such as melanoma, head and neck, liver or kidney cancer. This rearrangement joins TRBV30 to TRBJ1-2, with D maybe TRBD1 (6 bases). Here the CDR3 reads CAWSPTGPGGYTF. DNA for the CDR3: TGTGCCTGGAGTCCTACAGGGCCGGGCGGCTACACCTTC.